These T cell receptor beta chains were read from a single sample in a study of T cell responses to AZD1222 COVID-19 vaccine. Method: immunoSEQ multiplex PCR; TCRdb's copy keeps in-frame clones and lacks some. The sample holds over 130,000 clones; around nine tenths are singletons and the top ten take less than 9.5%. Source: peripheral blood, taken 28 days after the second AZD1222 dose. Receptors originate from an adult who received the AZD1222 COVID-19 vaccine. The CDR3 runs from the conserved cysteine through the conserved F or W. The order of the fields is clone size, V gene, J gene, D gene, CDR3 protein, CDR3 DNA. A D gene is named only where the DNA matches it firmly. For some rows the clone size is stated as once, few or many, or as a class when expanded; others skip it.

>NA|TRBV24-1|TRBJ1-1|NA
CATSDSQPPGAKAFF
TGTGCCACCAGTGATTCACAACCGCCAGGGGCCAAAGCTTTCTTT
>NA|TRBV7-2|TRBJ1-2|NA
CASSLEQGRDYGYTF
TGTGCCAGCAGCTTGGAGCAGGGCCGTGACTATGGCTACACCTTC
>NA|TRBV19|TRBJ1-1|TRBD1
CASRGTGWMNTEAFF
TGTGCCAGTAGGGGGACAGGGTGGATGAACACTGAAGCTTTCTTT
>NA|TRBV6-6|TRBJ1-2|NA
CASSSMSGDYGYTF
TGTGCCAGCAGTTCGATGTCGGGCGACTATGGCTACACCTTC
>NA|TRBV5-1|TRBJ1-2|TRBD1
CASSALGQGYTF
TGCGCCAGCAGCGCCCTGGGACAGGGCTACACCTTC
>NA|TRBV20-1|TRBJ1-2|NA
CSASQDGYTF
TGCAGTGCTAGCCAAGATGGCTACACCTTC
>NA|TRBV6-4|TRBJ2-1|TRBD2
CASSAGLAGINEQFF
TGTGCCAGCAGCGCTGGACTAGCGGGAATCAATGAGCAGTTCTTC
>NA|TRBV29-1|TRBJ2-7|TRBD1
CSVGTGLTYEQYF
TGCAGCGTTGGGACAGGCTTAACCTACGAGCAGTACTTC
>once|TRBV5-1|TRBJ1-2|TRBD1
CASSGTGQGALLTNYGYTF
TGCGCCAGCAGCGGGACGGGACAGGGGGCCCTCCTTACTAACTATGGCTACACCTTC
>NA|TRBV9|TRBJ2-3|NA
CASSVELGPTDTQYF
TGTGCCAGCAGCGTGGAATTGGGACCCACAGATACGCAGTATTTT
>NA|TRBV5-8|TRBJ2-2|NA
CASSHRDTLTGELFF
TGTGCCAGCAGCCACCGGGACACCCTCACCGGGGAGCTGTTTTTT
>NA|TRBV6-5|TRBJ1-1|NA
CASSPGFEAFF
TGTGCCAGCAGCCCAGGGTTTGAAGCTTTCTTT
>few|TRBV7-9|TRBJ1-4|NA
CASSLGATVYNEKLFF
TGTGCCAGCAGCTTAGGGGCGACAGTTTATAATGAAAAACTGTTTTTT
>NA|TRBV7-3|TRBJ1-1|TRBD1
CASRLTGGTEAFF
TGTGCCAGCAGACTAACAGGGGGCACTGAAGCTTTCTTT
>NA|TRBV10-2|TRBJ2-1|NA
CASTHRGSYNEQFF
TGCGCCAGCACTCACCGGGGCAGCTACAATGAGCAGTTCTTC
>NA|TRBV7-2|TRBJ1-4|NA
CANSLAFNEKLFF
TGTGCCAACAGCTTAGCCTTTAATGAAAAACTGTTTTTT
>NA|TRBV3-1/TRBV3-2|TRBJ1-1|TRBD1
CASRHQGEEAFF
TGTGCCAGCAGGCATCAGGGGGAAGAAGCTTTCTTT
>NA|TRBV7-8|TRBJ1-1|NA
CASSLSHIHEAFF
TGTGCCAGCAGCTTAAGCCACATCCATGAAGCTTTCTTT
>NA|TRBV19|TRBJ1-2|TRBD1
CASSPDRGNYGYTF
TGTGCCAGTAGCCCCGACAGGGGGAACTATGGCTACACCTTC
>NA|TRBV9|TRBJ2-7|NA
CASSATGGSSYEQYF
TGTGCCAGCAGCGCGACAGGAGGTAGCTCCTACGAGCAGTACTTC
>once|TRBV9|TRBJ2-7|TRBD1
CASSLGQGRDEQYF
TGTGCCAGCAGCCTAGGACAGGGGAGGGACGAGCAGTACTTC
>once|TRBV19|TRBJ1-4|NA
CASKDDRLNEKLFF
TGTGCCAGTAAAGATGACCGCCTTAATGAAAAACTGTTTTTT
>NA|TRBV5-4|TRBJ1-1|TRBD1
CASSLQGARGTEAFF
TGTGCCAGCAGCTTACAGGGGGCAAGGGGCACTGAAGCTTTCTTT
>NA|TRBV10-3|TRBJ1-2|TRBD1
CAISPQGPAGYTF
TGTGCCATCAGTCCACAGGGGCCTGCTGGCTACACCTTC
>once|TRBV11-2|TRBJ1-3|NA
CASSSIRRSSGNTIYF
TGTGCCAGCAGTTCTATTCGCCGGAGCTCTGGAAACACCATATATTTT
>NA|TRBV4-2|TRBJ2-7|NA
CASSQDPGDTRPDF
TGTGCCAGCAGCCAAGATCCGGGGGATACGAGGCCGGACTTC
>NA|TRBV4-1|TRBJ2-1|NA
CASSQGWGPYNEQFF
TGCGCCAGCAGCCAAGGATGGGGACCCTACAATGAGCAGTTCTTC
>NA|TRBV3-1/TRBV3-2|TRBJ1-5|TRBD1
CASSGTANQPQHF
TGTGCCAGCAGCGGGACAGCTAATCAGCCCCAGCATTTT
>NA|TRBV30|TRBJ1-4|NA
CAWGLGHINEKLFF
TGTGCCTGGGGACTCGGACATATAAATGAAAAACTGTTTTTT
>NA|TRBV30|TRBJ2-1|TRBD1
CAWSVGQGAYNEQFF
TGTGCCTGGAGTGTAGGGCAGGGGGCTTATAATGAGCAGTTCTTC
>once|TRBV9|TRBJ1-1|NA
CASSPGGLFPEAFF
TGTGCCAGCAGCCCCGGGGGGCTGTTCCCTGAAGCTTTCTTT
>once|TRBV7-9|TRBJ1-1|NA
CASNPGGVPTEAFF
TGTGCCAGCAACCCAGGAGGGGTGCCTACTGAAGCTTTCTTT
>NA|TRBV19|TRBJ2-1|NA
CASSMGELTLYNEQFF
TGTGCCAGTAGTATGGGTGAGCTAACCCTATACAATGAGCAGTTCTTC
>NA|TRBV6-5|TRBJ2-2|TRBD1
CASSSDRGRGTGELFF
TGTGCCAGCAGTTCCGACAGGGGGCGCGGCACCGGGGAGCTGTTTTTT
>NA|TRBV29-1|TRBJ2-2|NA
CSAPYPRTGELFF
TGCAGCGCCCCTTACCCGAGGACCGGGGAGCTGTTTTTT
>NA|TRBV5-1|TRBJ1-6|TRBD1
CASRTGQGNSPLHF
TGCGCCAGCAGGACCGGACAGGGGAATTCACCCCTCCACTTT
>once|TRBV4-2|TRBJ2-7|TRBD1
CASSRGQGYYEQYF
TGTGCCAGCAGCCGCGGACAGGGTTACTACGAGCAGTACTTC
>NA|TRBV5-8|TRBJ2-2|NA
CANLHRTQYTGELFF
TGTGCCAACCTTCACCGGACCCAATACACCGGGGAGCTGTTTTTT
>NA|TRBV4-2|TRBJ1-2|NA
CASSSRERAREYYGYTF
TGTGCCAGCAGCTCTAGGGAAAGGGCGAGGGAATACTATGGCTACACCTTC
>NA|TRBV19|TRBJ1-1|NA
CASSIPLVTEAFF
TGTGCCAGTAGTATACCGTTGGTCACTGAAGCTTTCTTT
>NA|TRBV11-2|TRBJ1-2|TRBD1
CASSLSRDSYGYTF
TGTGCCAGCAGCTTGTCCCGGGACAGTTATGGCTACACCTTC